Sequencing of this T cell receptor (beta chain) was carried out in a study of blood T cell repertoires in COVID-19. The overall study: COVID-19 samples, acute and convalescent, were from the United States, Italy and Spain. Sample material is recorded as cDNA or gDNA derived from T cells, B-cell-depleted T cells, or PBMCs.

Per the original data handling: It was from reference gene primer amplification that nucleated cell counts were estimated. Clones were read by immunoSEQ multiplex PCR, and TCRdb kept only the in-frame ones, dropping some. V and J calls plus clone size are reproduced from that table; the DNA served to infer D and trimming. The sample consists of 200,000 to 300,000 clones, around 90% of them appearing once. This CDR3 has 14 amino acids. V lost 1 base and J 2 bases, leaving 9 bases between the germline ends. Germline V gives CDR1 KGHSH, CDR2 LQKENI. In Seattle, patients joined the study during active infection and were tracked longitudinally.

This chain connects TRBV18 to TRBJ2-7; a possible D gene is TRBD2 (5 bases). This TCR came from a man under 40 with COVID-19, enrolled during active disease. Sequenced sample: peripheral blood. CDR3 amino acids: CASSPREGAYEQYF. The CDR3 bases are TGTGCCAGCTCACCACGTGAGGGTGCCTACGAGCAGTACTTC.